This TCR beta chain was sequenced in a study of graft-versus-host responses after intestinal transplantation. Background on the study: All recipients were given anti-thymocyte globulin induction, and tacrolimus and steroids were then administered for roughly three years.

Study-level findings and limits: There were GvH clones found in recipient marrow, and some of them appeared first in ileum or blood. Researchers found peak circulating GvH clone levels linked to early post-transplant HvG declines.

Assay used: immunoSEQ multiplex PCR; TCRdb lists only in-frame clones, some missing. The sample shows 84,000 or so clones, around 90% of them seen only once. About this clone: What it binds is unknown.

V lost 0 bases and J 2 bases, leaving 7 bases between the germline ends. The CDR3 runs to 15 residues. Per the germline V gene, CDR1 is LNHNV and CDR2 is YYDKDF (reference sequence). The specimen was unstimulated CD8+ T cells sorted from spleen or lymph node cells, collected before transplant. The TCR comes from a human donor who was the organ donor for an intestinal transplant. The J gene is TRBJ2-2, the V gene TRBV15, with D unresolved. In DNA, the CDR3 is TGTGCCACCAGCAGAGAACGCACCAACACCGGGGAGCTGTTTTTT. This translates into CATSRERTNTGELFF.